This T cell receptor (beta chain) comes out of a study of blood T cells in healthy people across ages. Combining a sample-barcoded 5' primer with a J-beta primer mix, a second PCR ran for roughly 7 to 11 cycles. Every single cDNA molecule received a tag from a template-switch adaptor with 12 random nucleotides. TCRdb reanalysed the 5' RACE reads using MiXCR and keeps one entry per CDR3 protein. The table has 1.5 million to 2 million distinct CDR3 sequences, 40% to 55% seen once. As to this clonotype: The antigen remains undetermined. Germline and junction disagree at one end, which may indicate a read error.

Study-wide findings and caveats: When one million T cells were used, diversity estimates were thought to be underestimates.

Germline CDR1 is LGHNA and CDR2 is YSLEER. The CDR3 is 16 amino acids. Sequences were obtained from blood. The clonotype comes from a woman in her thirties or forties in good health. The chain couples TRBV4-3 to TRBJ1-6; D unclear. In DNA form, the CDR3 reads TGCGCCAGCAACCAAGATCGCGCGGGTTGGAATTCACCCCTCCACTTT. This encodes CASNQDRAGWNSPLHF.